Listed below are T cell receptor beta chains from one sample, sequenced in a study of cytomegalovirus exposure and HLA in healthy donors. Generated by immunoSEQ multiplex PCR, the TCRdb table keeps only in-frame clones and is missing some. The profile shows fewer than 150,000 clones, 82% of them singletons. Sequenced material: PBMCs. The receptor set was obtained from a woman between 18 and 29 years old in good health and CMV-seronegative. Both conserved end residues are part of each CDR3.

j_gene	v_gene	CDR3aa
TRBJ2-2	TRBV27	CASSFSGTGELFF
TRBJ1-2	TRBV30	CAWVRVGGYTF
TRBJ1-1	TRBV5-1	CASSRGAATMNTEAFF
TRBJ2-2	TRBV15	CATREGGTGELFF
TRBJ2-3	TRBV9	CASSLNHNTQYF
TRBJ2-1	TRBV6-5	CAIGGQGYREQFF
TRBJ2-5	TRBV7-9	CASLPTGGQETQYF
TRBJ2-5	TRBV19	CASMFLETQYF
TRBJ2-5	TRBV7-9	CASSTLWDRAETQYF
TRBJ1-1	TRBV19	CASSPRDRAVRTEAFF
TRBJ1-6	TRBV2	CASSRESSYNSPLHF
TRBJ2-7	TRBV28	CASSFAGGGRPYEQYF
TRBJ1-5	TRBV28	CASNSGTGAFNQPQHF
TRBJ1-4	TRBV4-3	CASSARERQGEKLFF
TRBJ1-2	TRBV28	CASRGTGTLYGYTF
TRBJ2-3	TRBV5-1	CASSLRGAGDTQYF
TRBJ1-5	TRBV2	CASSELGRTNQPQHF
TRBJ1-1	TRBV6-6	CASSYSEGWSEAFF
TRBJ1-5	TRBV6-5	CASSGPGQPQHF
TRBJ1-5	TRBV7-9	CASSLGRGGNQPQHF
TRBJ2-3	TRBV7-2	CASSPSRDRKVAQYF
TRBJ2-7	TRBV20-1	CSASSGYEQYF
TRBJ2-2	TRBV10-3	CAISETGLRGELFF
TRBJ2-5	TRBV7-6	CASSLFRQGQETQYF